These T cell receptor beta chains were read from a single sample in a study of shared clonotypes between healthy human individuals. The table came from immunoSEQ multiplex PCR; TCRdb's copy has only in-frame clones and leaves some out. The sample has about 820,000 clones, 80% to 95% seen once. Sequencing was done on a sample of naive CD8+ T cells sorted from blood. The receptors stem from a man aged 25 to 40 in good health. Each CDR3 is given with its conserved first and last residue. A D gene is named only where the DNA matches it firmly. The size entry is marked missing in some rows and otherwise reads once, few, many or a size class.

NA | TRBJ2-7 | once | TRBV14 | CASSPVWGEQYF | TGTGCCAGCAGCCCCGTTTGGGGGGAGCAGTACTTC
TRBD2 | TRBJ2-3 | NA | TRBV7-6 | CASSFLLADTDTQYF | TGTGCCAGCAGCTTTCTGCTAGCGGATACAGATACGCAGTATTTT
NA | TRBJ2-2 | NA | TRBV11-1 | CASSITENTGELFF | TGTGCCAGCAGCATTACAGAGAACACCGGGGAGCTGTTTTTT
NA | TRBJ2-7 | NA | TRBV29-1 | CSVEDFPKEQYF | TGCAGCGTGGAGGACTTTCCGAAGGAGCAGTACTTC
NA | TRBJ1-4 | NA | TRBV6-5 | CASKGGMNEKLFF | TGTGCCAGCAAAGGAGGGATGAATGAAAAACTGTTTTTT
NA | TRBJ1-5 | once | TRBV15 | CATSRDRASGIPNQPQHF | TGTGCCACCAGCAGAGATAGGGCCTCAGGTATCCCCAATCAGCCCCAGCATTTT
NA | TRBJ2-5 | NA | TRBV7-6 | CASSPHSTGTTEETQYF | TGTGCCAGCAGCCCCCATTCTACCGGGACCACAGAAGAGACCCAGTACTTC
NA | TRBJ2-7 | medium-sized | TRBV28 | CASTDRTYEQYF | TGTGCCAGCACGGACAGAACCTACGAGCAGTACTTC
NA | TRBJ2-7 | NA | TRBV19 | CASSIDRSDRYEQYF | TGTGCCAGTAGTATAGATCGCAGCGATCGCTACGAGCAGTACTTC
TRBD1 | TRBJ2-2 | NA | TRBV27 | CASSIGQGAGELFF | TGTGCCAGCAGTATCGGACAGGGGGCCGGGGAGCTGTTTTTT
NA | TRBJ2-7 | NA | TRBV2 | CASTDPGTLPGQQYF | TGTGCCAGCACCGATCCCGGGACGTTGCCCGGGCAGCAGTACTTC
NA | TRBJ2-7 | NA | TRBV7-9 | CASSFDQSSYEQYF | TGTGCCAGCAGCTTTGATCAAAGCTCCTACGAGCAGTACTTC
NA | TRBJ2-3 | NA | TRBV27 | CASSLVGVVYGTDTQYF | TGTGCCAGCAGTTTGGTGGGAGTGGTGTACGGCACAGATACGCAGTATTTT
NA | TRBJ2-7 | NA | TRBV7-6 | CASSPSTDTGVYEQYF | TGTGCCAGCAGCCCGAGCACCGACACTGGAGTCTACGAGCAGTACTTC
NA | TRBJ2-1 | NA | TRBV28 | CASSTSTGSYNEQFF | TGTGCCAGCAGTACATCGACAGGCTCCTACAATGAGCAGTTCTTC
NA | TRBJ1-5 | once | TRBV29-1 | CSVGRDGPNQPQHF | TGCAGCGTTGGCCGTGACGGCCCGAATCAGCCCCAGCATTTT
NA | TRBJ1-3 | NA | TRBV18 | CASSPAGILPKKGGSGNTIYF | TGTGCCAGCTCACCCGCTGGGATCCTTCCTAAGAAGGGGGGCTCTGGAAACACCATATATTTT
NA | TRBJ1-1 | NA | TRBV5-1 | CASSLGENTEAFF | TGCGCCAGCAGCTTGGGGGAAAACACTGAAGCTTTCTTT
NA | TRBJ1-3 | NA | TRBV5-5 | CASSLRVSGNTIYF | TGTGCCAGCAGCTTGCGGGTTTCTGGAAACACCATATATTTT
NA | TRBJ1-1 | NA | TRBV10-3 | CAIRPGAGDTEAFF | TGTGCCATCAGGCCGGGGGCTGGGGACACTGAAGCTTTCTTT
NA | TRBJ2-3 | once | TRBV7-9 | CASRPGLSDTQYF | TGTGCCAGCAGGCCGGGGTTATCAGATACGCAGTATTTT
NA | TRBJ2-1 | NA | TRBV7-9 | CASSSGYNEQFF | TGTGCCAGCAGCTCAGGATACAATGAGCAGTTCTTC
TRBD1 | TRBJ1-5 | NA | TRBV19 | CASSILYGLGQGVQPQHF | TGTGCCAGTAGTATTTTATATGGTTTGGGACAGGGGGTTCAGCCCCAGCATTTT
NA | TRBJ2-3 | NA | TRBV10-2 | CASKTGWSSTDTQYF | TGCGCCAGCAAGACTGGGTGGTCTAGCACAGATACGCAGTATTTT
NA | TRBJ2-1 | NA | TRBV27 | CASRVLTRGYNEQFF | TGTGCCAGCAGGGTCCTGACGAGGGGGTACAATGAGCAGTTCTTC
NA | TRBJ2-1 | NA | TRBV9 | CASSATNNEQFF | TGTGCCAGCAGCGCGACCAACAATGAGCAGTTCTTC
NA | TRBJ2-3 | NA | TRBV19 | CASSRSSNIRDTQYF | TGTGCCAGTAGTAGGTCCAGCAATATACGAGATACGCAGTATTTT
NA | TRBJ1-1 | NA | TRBV7-2 | CASSLAFREAFF | TGTGCCAGCAGCTTAGCTTTCAGGGAAGCTTTCTTT
TRBD1 | TRBJ1-2 | many | TRBV27 | CASRGTGALNYGYTF | TGTGCCAGCAGAGGGACAGGGGCCCTTAACTATGGCTACACCTTC
TRBD2 | TRBJ2-5 | NA | TRBV7-3 | CASSLLAGGQETQYF | TGTGCCAGCAGCTTACTAGCGGGAGGCCAAGAGACCCAGTACTTC
NA | TRBJ2-1 | NA | TRBV10-2 | CASSESRDNRKFF | TGCGCCAGCAGTGAGTCCCGGGACAATCGGAAGTTCTTC
NA | TRBJ2-2 | NA | TRBV6-5 | CASSPDRGELFF | TGTGCCAGCAGCCCAGACCGGGGGGAGCTGTTTTTT
TRBD1 | TRBJ2-7 | NA | TRBV19 | CASSLRTGRSSYEQYF | TGTGCCAGTAGTCTTCGGACAGGGCGAAGCTCCTACGAGCAGTACTTC
NA | TRBJ2-1 | NA | TRBV9 | CASALGSSYNEQFF | TGTGCCAGCGCCCTGGGGAGCTCCTACAATGAGCAGTTCTTC
TRBD1 | TRBJ2-7 | NA | TRBV7-6 | CASSTGASDEQYF | TGTGCCAGTTCAACAGGGGCCTCTGACGAGCAGTACTTC
NA | TRBJ1-2 | NA | TRBV4-3 | CASSLTPGNGYTF | TGCGCCAGCAGCCTAACACCGGGAAATGGCTACACCTTC
TRBD1 | TRBJ1-2 | NA | TRBV2 | CASSGTGGFGYGYTF | TGTGCCAGCAGTGGGACAGGGGGTTTTGGCTATGGCTACACCTTC
NA | TRBJ2-7 | NA | TRBV7-6 | CASSARLGVDYEQYF | TGTGCCAGCAGCGCCCGCCTGGGGGTTGACTACGAGCAGTACTTC
NA | TRBJ2-2 | NA | TRBV27 | CASSITNTGELFF | TGTGCCAGCAGTATTACGAACACCGGGGAGCTGTTTTTT
TRBD2 | TRBJ2-7 | NA | TRBV4-1 | CASSQDVNEVAGDYEQYF | TGCGCCAGCAGCCAAGATGTTAACGAGGTAGCGGGAGATTACGAGCAGTACTTC
NA | TRBJ2-2 | NA | TRBV9 | CASSVDATNTGELFF | TGTGCCAGCAGCGTAGACGCAACGAACACCGGGGAGCTGTTTTTT
NA | TRBJ2-7 | NA | TRBV29-1 | CSVEMTETYEQYF | TGCAGCGTCGAAATGACAGAAACCTACGAGCAGTACTTC
NA | TRBJ2-2 | few | TRBV7-8 | CASSYSLNTGELFF | TGTGCCAGCAGCTATAGCCTGAACACCGGGGAGCTGTTTTTT
TRBD1 | TRBJ2-5 | NA | TRBV28 | CASSLDRLNEETQYF | TGTGCCAGCAGTTTGGACAGGTTGAATGAAGAGACCCAGTACTTC
NA | TRBJ2-7 | NA | TRBV11-2 | CASSLELPPSEQYF | TGTGCCAGCAGCTTAGAACTTCCCCCAAGCGAGCAGTACTTC
NA | TRBJ2-2 | NA | TRBV4-1 | CASSQDRAGVTGELFF | TGCGCCAGCAGCCAAGATCGAGCGGGCGTGACCGGGGAGCTGTTTTTT
NA | TRBJ2-7 | NA | TRBV28 | CASSSFYEQYF | TGTGCCAGCAGTTCGTTCTACGAGCAGTACTTC
TRBD2 | TRBJ2-7 | NA | TRBV28 | CASSPGLADFYEQYF | TGTGCCAGCAGTCCCGGACTAGCGGACTTCTACGAGCAGTACTTC
TRBD2 | TRBJ2-1 | NA | TRBV11-2 | CASGTSGTANEQFF | TGTGCCAGTGGGACTAGCGGGACCGCAAATGAGCAGTTCTTC
TRBD1 | TRBJ1-1 | once | TRBV11-2 | CASIQPGDRYTSEAFF | TGTGCCAGCATCCAACCCGGGGACAGGTACACCAGTGAAGCTTTCTTT
NA | TRBJ2-1 | NA | TRBV27 | CASSLFPSMGNNEQFF | TGTGCCAGCAGTTTATTCCCTAGCATGGGGAACAATGAGCAGTTCTTC
NA | TRBJ2-3 | NA | TRBV11-2 | CASSPGLRGNTDTQYF | TGTGCCAGCAGCCCGGGACTCAGGGGTAACACAGATACGCAGTATTTT
NA | TRBJ2-2 | NA | TRBV7-9 | CVIPTGKNTGELFF | TGTGTCATCCCTACAGGGAAGAACACCGGGGAGCTGTTTTTT
TRBD2 | TRBJ2-1 | NA | TRBV10-2 | CASMVLAGADEQFF | TGCGCCAGCATGGTTCTAGCGGGAGCTGATGAGCAGTTCTTC
TRBD2 | TRBJ2-2 | NA | TRBV19 | CASSISLAGAGELFF | TGTGCCAGTAGTATTTCGCTAGCGGGAGCCGGGGAGCTGTTTTTT
TRBD2 | TRBJ2-7 | NA | TRBV27 | CASSPRLAGEQYF | TGTGCCAGCAGTCCTCGACTAGCGGGAGAGCAGTACTTC
TRBD1 | TRBJ2-7 | NA | TRBV10-1 | CASSEDRTGREQYF | TGCGCCAGCAGTGAGGACCGGACAGGGCGCGAGCAGTACTTC
TRBD2 | TRBJ2-7 | few | TRBV27 | CASSSATGGDEEQYF | TGTGCCAGCAGTTCAGCGACCGGGGGGGACGAGGAGCAGTACTTC
TRBD2 | TRBJ2-1 | NA | TRBV5-6 | CASSLTSGSYSYNEQFF | TGTGCCAGCAGCCTGACTAGCGGGAGTTATTCCTACAATGAGCAGTTCTTC
NA | TRBJ2-2 | NA | TRBV28 | CASNALSLDRNTGELFF | TGTGCCAGCAATGCGTTGAGTCTAGACAGGAACACCGGGGAGCTGTTTTTT